These 6 T cell receptor beta chains were all obtained from the same sample, sequenced in a study of blood T cell repertoires in COVID-19. The assay was immunoSEQ multiplex PCR, and TCRdb's table has in-frame clones only and misses some. The table shows 130,000 to 150,000 clones, with 84% occurring only once. The material sequenced was peripheral blood. These receptors originate from a human donor in a cohort sampled during active COVID-19.

J is TRBJ2-3 and V is TRBV7-2; 10 nucleotides agree with TRBD2. V gave up 4 bases and J gave up 2 bases; unmatched junction bases: 3. This CDR3 comprises 15 residues. Germline V lookup: CDR1 SGHTA, CDR2 FQGNSA. The CDR3 region has the DNA TGTGCCAGCAGCTCCAGCGGGGGGGTCACAGATACGCAGTATTTT. Translating it yields CASSSSGGVTDTQYF.

This rearrangement joins TRBV5-6 to TRBJ1-5, with 7 bases fitting TRBD1. Looked up from germline, CDR1 is SGHDT and CDR2 is YYEEEE. V trimming: 3 bases; J trimming: 7 bases; junction bases outside the gene matches: 4. The CDR3 covers 13 residues. In DNA form, the CDR3 reads TGTGCCAGCAGCTACGACAGGGAACAGCCCCAGCATTTT. Its protein product is CASSYDREQPQHF.

The gene calls are TRBV5-6 and TRBJ2-2; TRBD1 agrees at 10 bases. V shed 2 bases and J 5 bases; nucleotides not matched to a gene: 9. Germline CDR1 and CDR2: SGHDT and YYEEEE. The CDR3 has 17 residues. CDR3 region: CASSFSGTGVLTGELFF. In DNA form, the CDR3 reads TGTGCCAGCAGCTTCTCCGGGACAGGGGTTTTGACCGGGGAGCTGTTTTTT.

V gene TRBV3-1 (or the pseudogene TRBV3-2) combines with J gene TRBJ1-1; D is perhaps TRBD1 (5 bases). The CDR3 spans 14 residues. Germline CDR1 reads LGHDT; CDR2 reads YNNKEL (reference sequence). Trimming left V 1 base short and J 4 bases short, with 10 bases between. CDR3 protein: CASSQVRGGTEAFF. CDR3 in DNA: TGTGCCAGCAGCCAAGTGCGGGGGGGCACTGAAGCTTTCTTT.

The chain joins TRBV3-1 (or the pseudogene TRBV3-2) to TRBJ2-7; TRBD2 matches at 13 bases. Unmatched junction bases numbered 5, after V lost 3 bases and J lost 0 bases. In germline, CDR1 is LGHDT, CDR2 YNNKEL (reference sequence). CDR3 size: 17 residues. CDR3 bases: TGTGCCAGCAGCCACAGACTAGCGGGGGGCCACTCCTACGAGCAGTACTTC. This translates into CASSHRLAGGHSYEQYF.

The chain couples TRBV6-5 to TRBJ2-7; D call uncertain. Germline-derived CDR1 and CDR2 are MNHEY and SVGAGI. This CDR3 region has 13 residues. The V end was cut by 10 bases, the J end by 0 bases, with 13 bases between. CDR3 loop: CATEEPSSYEQYF. The CDR3 DNA reads TGTGCCACCGAGGAGCCCTCCTCCTACGAGCAGTACTTC.